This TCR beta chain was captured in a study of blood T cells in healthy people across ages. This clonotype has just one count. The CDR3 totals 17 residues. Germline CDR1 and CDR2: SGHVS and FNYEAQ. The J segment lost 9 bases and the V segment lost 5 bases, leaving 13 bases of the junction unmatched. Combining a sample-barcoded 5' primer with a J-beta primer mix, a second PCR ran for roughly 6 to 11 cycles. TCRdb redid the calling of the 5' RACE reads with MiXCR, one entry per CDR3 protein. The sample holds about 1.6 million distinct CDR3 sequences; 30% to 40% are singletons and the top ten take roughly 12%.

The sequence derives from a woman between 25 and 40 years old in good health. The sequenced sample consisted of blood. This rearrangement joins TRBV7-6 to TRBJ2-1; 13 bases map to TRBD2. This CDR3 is CASSRGLAGRPVGEQFF. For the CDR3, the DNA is TGTGCCAGCAGCCGGGGACTAGCGGGAAGACCGGTCGGTGAGCAGTTCTTC.